Sequencing of this T cell receptor beta chain was carried out in a study of blood T cells in healthy people across ages. It was with a sample-barcoded 5' primer and a J-beta primer mix that a second PCR of roughly 6 to 11 cycles was run. TCRdb analysed the 5' RACE reads with MiXCR anew, one entry per CDR3 protein. This table holds about 650,000 distinct CDR3 sequences, approximately 52% found once. This CDR3 is 12 amino acids long. CDR1 and CDR2 from the germline V gene are SNHLY and FYNNEI. V shed 9 bases and J shed 4 bases, with 12 bases lying between them. This clonotype has only a few counts. Sequenced material: blood. The source is a woman of 80 years or more in good health. The chain carries TRBV2 and TRBJ1-1; D call uncertain. The CDR3 is CASSTVFTEAFF. The CDR3 nucleotides read TGTGCCAGTTCGACGGTCTTCACTGAAGCTTTCTTT.